These T cell receptor beta chains were read from a single sample in a study of cytomegalovirus exposure and HLA in healthy donors. Produced via immunoSEQ multiplex PCR; TCRdb's table is partial and in-frame only. The data show 100,000 to 150,000 clones, with approximately 78% seen just once and 6.3% held by the top ten. Material: PBMCs. Receptors were obtained from a woman aged 40 to 55 in good health and CMV-seronegative. Both conserved end residues are part of each CDR3. D genes are given only for firm matches.

v_call d_call cdr3_aa
TRBV19 - CASSIDIRYTEAFF
TRBV29-1 - CSASHTQRAEAFF
TRBV2 - CASTRWQDTQYF
TRBV7-9 TRBD2 CASSTVGGRAHNEQFF
TRBV6-5 TRBD1 CASSYSGQGLADTQYF
TRBV5-8 TRBD1 CASSDRGRDEQFF
TRBV28 - CASSLVAEVAEQYF
TRBV5-4 - CASSPQEVGEQFF
TRBV5-1 TRBD1 CASSYSGQGYEQYF
TRBV25-1 TRBD1 CASRQGTGGTQYF
TRBV5-4 TRBD2 CASSLTSASYNEQFF
TRBV11-2 - CASSASSYEQYF
TRBV10-3 TRBD1 CAISLTGDDTEAFF
TRBV5-6 - CASSLMVGVGTGANVLTF
TRBV4-1 - CASSLSGYTGELFF
TRBV23-1 TRBD2 CASSQSNVAGIYNEQFF
TRBV6-5 - CASSYWGESYNEQFF
TRBV9 - CASSGGQTYEQYF
TRBV7-3 TRBD2 CASSSGTSGSDTQYF
TRBV19 TRBD1 CASSTTGDTQYF
TRBV19 - CASSSSRKGYTGELFF
TRBV7-8 TRBD1 CASRWNTGDITGELFF
TRBV15 TRBD2 CATSRALGGGAKNIQYF
TRBV10-3 TRBD1 CAISEGQGEFF
TRBV6-5 - CASSYSGGTGANVLTF
TRBV5-6 - CASSLWAGELFF
TRBV19 - CASSPNRLDTQYF
TRBV28 - CASSSWTLDSYNEQFF
TRBV27 - CASSPYPRYEQYF
TRBV6-5 - CASSYTGGNTIYF
TRBV5-1 TRBD1 CASSLTGGGQETQYF
TRBV21-1 - CASIQRCTWGQGLTKNIQYF
TRBV6-5 TRBD2 CASTPGLASDSQYF
TRBV7-2 TRBD1 CASSSRTGGEYEQYF
TRBV2 - CASRKEVGEQFF
TRBV6-1 TRBD1 CASSRWTGGEQFF
TRBV4-2 - CASSQEGSGNYEQYF
TRBV9 TRBD1 CASSPSTGQGETQYF
TRBV27 - CASSWSATNEKLFF
TRBV7-2 TRBD2 CASSPGLAAPLYF
TRBV14 TRBD1 CASSPRTGSAGEQYF
TRBV5-1 - CASSLRTGTGNTIYF
TRBV28 TRBD1 CASRDSDNEKLFF
TRBV7-9 - CASSLGYMTSTDTQYF
TRBV6-5 - CASSYSGGTPSPLHF
TRBV5-4 - CASSSRRGTYYEQYF
TRBV6-4 - CASSDKFRALVEGYTF
TRBV4-3 - CASSQDGPSVLGLNEQFF
TRBV5-6 - CASSLRGGTVTGELFF
TRBV11-1 TRBD1 CASSGTGGGEQYF
TRBV5-8 - CASSLIPTTGELFF
TRBV2 TRBD2 CASRRGEGQTQYF
TRBV2 - CASSETTLGLTGELFF
TRBV7-2 TRBD1 CASSRTGPGANVLTF
TRBV15 - CATSRDQGSGANGLTF